This T cell receptor (beta chain) stems from a study of cytomegalovirus exposure and HLA in healthy donors. Whole-study context: The same platform was used for the 90 to 150 validation repertoires and the 650 to 800 first-cohort repertoires, a later analysis reported. Findings and caveats of the study: According to a subsequent analysis, TCR clusters from the first cohort were inclined to appear together in the 120 validation repertoires. Most TCRs appeared rarely, but some public TCRs recurred in many donors. Diagnosis of cytomegalovirus status made by the classifier reportedly showed high specificity and sensitivity.

V dropped 4 bases and J dropped 3; count of bases not matched to a gene: 3. This CDR3 is built from 13 residues. Germline CDR1 and CDR2: SGHNT and YYREEE (reference sequence). Notes on this clone: What it binds is unknown.

Profiling relied on immunoSEQ multiplex PCR, and the TCRdb table lists in-frame clones only, not all of them. The table includes approximately 110,000 clones, approximately 94% detected once. The material sequenced was PBMCs. This chain uses TRBV5-4 with TRBJ1-2; 7 positions agree with TRBD1. This clonotype originated in a woman in her late teens or twenties in good health and CMV-seronegative. Here the CDR3 DNA reads TGTGCCAGCAGCCCCGACAGGGACTATGGCTACACCTTC. Encoded protein: CASSPDRDYGYTF.